Listed below are T cell receptor beta chains from one sample, sequenced in a study of T cell responses to AZD1222 COVID-19 vaccine. The repertoire was sequenced with immunoSEQ multiplex PCR; TCRdb's copy has only in-frame clones and lacks some. This repertoire shows over 130,000 clones, roughly 91% found once; its top ten account for 4% to 5.5%. The sequencing used peripheral blood, collected on day 0 of AZD1222 vaccination. Source of these receptors: an adult in good health. Both conserved end residues are trimmed from each CDR3. The D gene is left open where the match is weak.

v_gene: TRBV5-1; d_gene: TRBD1; len: 15; CDR3aa: ASSLAGGRNSGNTIY
v_gene: TRBV11-2; d_gene: -; len: 12; CDR3aa: ASSLVLGGTEAF
v_gene: TRBV11-2; d_gene: -; len: 13; CDR3aa: ASSTRGGITDTQY
v_gene: TRBV29-1; d_gene: -; len: 9; CDR3aa: SGLGNSEAF
v_gene: TRBV7-2; d_gene: TRBD1; len: 12; CDR3aa: ASSLRTGSDEQF
v_gene: TRBV19; d_gene: -; len: 13; CDR3aa: ASSIEVGGVSPLH
v_gene: TRBV5-8; d_gene: -; len: 12; CDR3aa: ASTRQNLNTEAF
v_gene: TRBV28; d_gene: -; len: 11; CDR3aa: ASTEGTPYEQY
v_gene: TRBV9; d_gene: -; len: 14; CDR3aa: ASSVGWDPGTYEQY
v_gene: TRBV4-3; d_gene: -; len: 12; CDR3aa: ASSRGTGLYEQY
v_gene: TRBV12-5; d_gene: TRBD2; len: 14; CDR3aa: ASGLALAGAPRGQF
v_gene: TRBV5-6; d_gene: TRBD1; len: 9; CDR3aa: ASSKTGEQY
v_gene: TRBV4-3; d_gene: -; len: 11; CDR3aa: ASSQELNQPQH
v_gene: TRBV6-5; d_gene: -; len: 10; CDR3aa: AGQGLNTEAF
v_gene: TRBV3-1/TRBV3-2; d_gene: TRBD1; len: 13; CDR3aa: ASSLGTGYPGELF
v_gene: TRBV9; d_gene: TRBD2; len: 12; CDR3aa: ASSASGTTGELF
v_gene: TRBV10-3; d_gene: -; len: 13; CDR3aa: AISESWVNDTEAF
v_gene: TRBV10-3; d_gene: -; len: 10; CDR3aa: AISEPELGYT
v_gene: TRBV2; d_gene: -; len: 11; CDR3aa: ASRERQYTEAF
v_gene: TRBV3-1/TRBV3-2; d_gene: -; len: 13; CDR3aa: ASSQDTAAQETQY